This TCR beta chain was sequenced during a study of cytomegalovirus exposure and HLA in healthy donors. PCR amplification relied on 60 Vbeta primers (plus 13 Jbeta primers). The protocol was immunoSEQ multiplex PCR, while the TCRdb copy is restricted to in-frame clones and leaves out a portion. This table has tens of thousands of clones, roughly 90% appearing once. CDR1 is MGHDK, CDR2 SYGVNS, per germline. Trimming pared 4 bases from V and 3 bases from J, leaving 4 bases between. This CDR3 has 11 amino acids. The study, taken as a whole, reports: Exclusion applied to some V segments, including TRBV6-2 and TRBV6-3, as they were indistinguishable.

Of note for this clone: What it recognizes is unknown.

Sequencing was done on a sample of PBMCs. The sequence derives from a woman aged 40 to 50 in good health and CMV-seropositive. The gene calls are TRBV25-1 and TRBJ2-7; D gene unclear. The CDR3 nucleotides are TGTGCCAGCAGTGGCGTCTACGAGCAGTACTTC. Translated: CASSGVYEQYF.